Sequencing of this TCR beta chain was carried out in a study of T cell responses to AZD1222 COVID-19 vaccine. Study-wide points: Unmutated variant regions are reportedly targeted by nearly half of spike-specific TCRs.

Germline-derived CDR1 and CDR2 are SGHDT and YYEEEE. The CDR3 loop spans 16 amino acids. V gave up 3 bases and J gave up 2 bases, with 15 bases separating them. The data were produced by immunoSEQ multiplex PCR, yet TCRdb's version contains in-frame clones alone and is incomplete. The sample records roughly 150,000 clones, about 87% being singletons. On this clone itself: Its antigen is not identified.

This rearrangement joins TRBV5-6 to TRBJ2-1; D gene unclear. This TCR came from an adult who received the AZD1222 COVID-19 vaccine. The sample here was peripheral blood, taken 28 days after the second AZD1222 dose. The CDR3 loop is CASSSPFDRTYNEQFF. DNA for the CDR3: TGTGCCAGCAGCTCCCCATTTGACCGGACCTACAATGAGCAGTTCTTC. Based on the CDR3 plus reference TRBV5-6 and TRBJ2-1, the full variable domain is DAGVTQSPTHLIKTRGQQVTLRCSPKSGHDTVSWYQQALGQGPQFIFQYYEEEERQRGNFPDRFSGHQFPNYSSELNVNALLLGDSALYLCASSSPFDRTYNEQFFGPGTRLTVL.